This TCR beta chain was identified during a study of shared clonotypes between healthy human individuals. Background on the study: Each donor's CD4 naive and CD4 memory cells filled three plates apiece, CD8 naive two, and CD8 memory one.

Researchers divided each subset's genomic DNA evenly across several immunoSEQ plates. Sequencing was performed with immunoSEQ multiplex PCR; in TCRdb, only in-frame clones are kept and a portion is missing. The sample lists some 900,000 clones, 76% seen once, with approximately 1.5% in the top ten. V shed 9 bases and J shed 3 bases, with 17 bases lying between them. The CDR3 is made up of 14 amino acids. Germline V gene data show CDR1 as SNHLY and CDR2 as FYNNEI. The V gene is TRBV2, the J gene TRBJ1-2; D may be TRBD1 (6 bases). Sample: memory CD4+ T cells sorted from blood. The subset is: CD45RA-negative fraction. This TCR was recovered from a man aged 18 to 30 in good health. CDR3 nucleotide sequence: TGTGCCAGGGGGGGCTGGGCGTCGGACTATGGCTACACCTTC. It is translated as CARGGWASDYGYTF. Drawing the rest from reference TRBV2 and TRBJ1-2, the complete variable domain is EPEVTQTPSHQVTQMGQEVILRCVPISNHLYFYWYRQILGQKVEFLVSFYNNEISEKSEIFDDQFSVERPDGSNFTLKIRSTKLEDSAMYFCARGGWASDYGYTFGSGTRLTVV.